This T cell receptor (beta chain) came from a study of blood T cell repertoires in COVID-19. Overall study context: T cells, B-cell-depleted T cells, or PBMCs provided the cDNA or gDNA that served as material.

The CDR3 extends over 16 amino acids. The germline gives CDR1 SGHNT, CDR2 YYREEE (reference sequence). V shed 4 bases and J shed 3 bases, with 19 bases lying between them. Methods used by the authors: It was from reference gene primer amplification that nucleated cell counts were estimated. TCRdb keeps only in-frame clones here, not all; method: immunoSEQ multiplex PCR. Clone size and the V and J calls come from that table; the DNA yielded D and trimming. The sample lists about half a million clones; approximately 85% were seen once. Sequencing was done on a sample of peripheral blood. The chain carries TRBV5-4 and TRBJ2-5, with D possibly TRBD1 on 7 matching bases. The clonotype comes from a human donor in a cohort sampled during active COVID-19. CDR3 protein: CASSPRRGRGEETQYF. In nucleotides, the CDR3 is TGTGCCAGCAGCCCCAGACGGGGCAGGGGGGAAGAGACCCAGTACTTC.